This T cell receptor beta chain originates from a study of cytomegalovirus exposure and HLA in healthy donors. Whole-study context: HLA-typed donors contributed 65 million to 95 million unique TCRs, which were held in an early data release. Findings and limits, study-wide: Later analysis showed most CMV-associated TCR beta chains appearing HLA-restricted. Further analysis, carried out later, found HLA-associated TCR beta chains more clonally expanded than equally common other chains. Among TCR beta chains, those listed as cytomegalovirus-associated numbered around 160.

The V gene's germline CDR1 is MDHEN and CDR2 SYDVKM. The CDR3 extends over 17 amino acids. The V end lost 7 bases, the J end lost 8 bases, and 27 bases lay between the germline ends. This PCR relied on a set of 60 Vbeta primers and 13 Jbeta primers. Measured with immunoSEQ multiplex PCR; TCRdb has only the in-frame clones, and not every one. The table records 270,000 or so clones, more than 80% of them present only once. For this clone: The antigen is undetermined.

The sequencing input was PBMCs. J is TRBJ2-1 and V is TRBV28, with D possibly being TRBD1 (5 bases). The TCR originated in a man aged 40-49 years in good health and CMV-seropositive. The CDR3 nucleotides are TGTGCCAGCACTTACGAGAGCGACTTAAGGGGTATAGATGAGCAGTTCTTC. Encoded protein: CASTYESDLRGIDEQFF. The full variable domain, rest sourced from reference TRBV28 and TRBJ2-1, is DVKVTQSSRYLVKRTGEKVFLECVQDMDHENMFWYRQDPGLGLRLIYFSYDVKMKEKGDIPEGYSVSREKKERFSLILESASTNQTSMYLCASTYESDLRGIDEQFFGPGTRLTVL.